This T cell receptor beta chain appears in the sequencing data of a study of T cells in Graves' hyperthyroidism and ophthalmopathy. Study findings and constraints: Blood samples included most of the expanded thyroid clonotypes exceeding 0.001.

The investigators amplified TCR beta CDR3 regions from RNA transcripts. The HTBI set primed first-round TCR CDR3 RT-PCR. TCRdb re-analysed the multiplex PCR reads in MiXCR, keeping a single row per CDR3 protein. The data contain nearly 750,000 distinct CDR3 sequences, around 40% of them singletons. Notes on this clonotype: Its antigen is still unknown. A clone one base away is much larger, so this may be a read error.

Looked up from germline, CDR1 is SEHNR and CDR2 is FQNEAQ (reference sequence). CDR3 length: 17 residues. Unmatched junction bases numbered 7, after V lost 5 bases and J lost 1 base. Those patients with uncontrolled infection, other autoimmune disease, pregnancy or lactation were excluded. The sequencing sample was made of blood. V gene TRBV7-9 combines with J gene TRBJ1-4; TRBD1 aligns across 10 bases. This TCR derives from a woman aged 40-49 years with Graves' hyperthyroidism. The CDR3 DNA is TGTGCCAGCAGCCACCGGGACAGGGGACGAACTAATGAAAAACTGTTTTTT. It yields the protein CASSHRDRGRTNEKLFF.